This is a list of T cell receptor beta chains from one sample in a study of T cell responses to AZD1222 COVID-19 vaccine. Generated by immunoSEQ multiplex PCR, the TCRdb table keeps only in-frame clones and is missing some. The table lists some 150,000 clones, about nine tenths of them singletons. The source was peripheral blood, collected on day 0 of AZD1222 vaccination. The source is an adult in good health. Each CDR3 is given with its conserved first and last residue. The D gene is left open where the match is weak. Clone size is given for some rows only: seen once, a few or many times, or a class if the clone is expanded.

j_call v_call clone_size d_call cdr3_aa cdr3_nt
TRBJ2-5 TRBV2 once TRBD2 CASSPSGTSRETQYF TGTGCCAGCAGCCCCTCCGGGACTAGCAGGGAGACCCAGTACTTC
TRBJ1-3 TRBV6-2/TRBV6-3 . TRBD1 CASSSIPDRGNSGNTIYF TGTGCCAGCAGTTCCATTCCGGACAGGGGAAACTCTGGAAACACCATATATTTT
TRBJ2-1 TRBV5-6 . . CASRIRDSDNNEQFF TGTGCCAGCAGAATCCGGGACTCCGACAACAATGAGCAGTTCTTC
TRBJ1-1 TRBV16 . . CASSQNRVSEAFF TGTGCCAGCAGCCAGAACAGGGTATCTGAAGCTTTCTTT
TRBJ2-7 TRBV28 . TRBD1 CASEGQGHYEQYF TGTGCCAGCGAGGGACAGGGGCACTACGAGCAGTACTTC
TRBJ2-5 TRBV4-1 once TRBD2 CASSLSSGSWETQYF TGCGCCAGCAGCCTATCTAGCGGGAGTTGGGAGACCCAGTACTTC
TRBJ2-6 TRBV14 . TRBD1 CASSQERGLGANVLTF TGTGCCAGCAGCCAAGAGAGGGGGCTGGGGGCCAACGTCCTGACTTTC
TRBJ2-1 TRBV5-1 . TRBD2 CASSLLGGEHNEQFF TGCGCCAGCAGCTTGTTGGGAGGGGAACACAATGAGCAGTTCTTC
TRBJ2-7 TRBV4-2 . TRBD2 CASSRGLAGGPYSYEQYF TGTGCCAGCAGCCGAGGACTAGCGGGAGGGCCGTACTCCTACGAGCAGTACTTC
TRBJ2-7 TRBV7-9 . . CASSLGSGWYEQYF TGTGCCAGCAGCTTGGGGTCCGGGTGGTACGAGCAGTACTTC
TRBJ2-7 TRBV6-6 . TRBD1 CASSQIFRQGPYEQYF TGTGCCAGCAGTCAAATTTTCCGACAGGGCCCCTACGAGCAGTACTTC
TRBJ1-5 TRBV4-1 . . CASSQGSLGIAGNQPQHF TGCGCCAGCAGCCAAGGCTCGCTTGGTATAGCAGGCAATCAGCCCCAGCATTTT
TRBJ2-1 TRBV18 . TRBD2 CASSPEREVYNEQFF TGTGCCAGCTCACCAGAGCGGGAAGTGTACAATGAGCAGTTCTTC
TRBJ1-6 TRBV7-9 . . CASSLDMGDSPLHF TGTGCCAGCAGCTTAGACATGGGGGATTCACCCCTCCACTTT
TRBJ2-7 TRBV6-2/TRBV6-3 . TRBD2 CASSYGLAGSYEQYF TGTGCCAGCAGTTACGGACTAGCGGGCTCCTACGAGCAGTACTTC
TRBJ2-3 TRBV6-5 . TRBD1 CASRRDRGSTDTQYF TGTGCCAGCAGACGGGACAGGGGGAGCACAGATACGCAGTATTTT